This T cell receptor beta chain is from a study of human T cells and chemical hapten exposure (dated by TCRdb to 2020 to 2023). Regarding the study in general: The libraries were sequenced as a pool, and the TCR yield per sample differed mostly because of small variations in library volumes within the pool. In alopecia patients, the study followed how the peripheral blood TCR repertoire changed in vivo over primary and secondary sensitization to diphenylcyclopropenone (DPC), a hapten. From each blood RNA sample, both TCR alpha and TCR beta chains were sequenced.

The CDR3 holds 15 amino acids from the cysteine to the phenylalanine. The DNA shown is the 45-base CDR3, in frame from base 1. V is pruned by 4 bases and J by 6 bases, leaving 6 bases of the junction without a gene match. CDR1 and CDR2, per the germline V gene, are LGHNA and YNFKEQ. The sample's time point label, decoded: healthy volunteer bleed at 6 weeks. Total RNA was isolated from unfractionated whole blood collected in Tempus Blood RNA tubes. As TCR sequencing controls, a handful of healthy volunteers were used, with blood taken at day 0, 2 weeks and 6 weeks. This clonotype qualifies as medium-sized (0.01 to 0.1%). No antigen is known for it. No per-base quality is available; no much larger clone lies one base away. The paper's findings and limits, for the study overall: After repeated subsampling, changes were observed in the strength of the expansion versus patch-test correlation and in the threshold at which the correlation became significant. No change with DPC sensitization was found in the number of TCRs above 1 in 1000 frequency, and no evidence of global repertoire structure alterations was found.

Library construction relied on RACE. TCRdb shows the sequencer as NextSeq 500. Library preparation attached unique molecular identifiers to individual cDNA molecules for quantitative, reproducible TCR counting. Regarding the original processing steps: Samples had a median of roughly 100,000 TCRs, with a range from roughly 20,000 to 690,600. V, J and CDR3 annotation of the TCR reads was performed with the Decombinator software suite. To make PS versus PT1 abundance plots, every sample was subsampled to the same number of TCRs (28,000). Expanded TCRs were defined as absent before sensitization and observed at least eight times at the 2-week time point. TCRdb reprocessing: public reads trimmed at Q25 with fastp, clones called with MiXCR, in-frame beta chains kept. Each entry merges the rows of one CDR3 protein and shows their most common DNA and genes. These V and J calls rely on TCRdb rather than the paper's analysis. The sample table shows around 47,000 distinct CDR3 sequences, and around 3.6% are seen once. The leading ten clones occupy 5% to 7% of the sample.

The sequence links TRBV4-2 to TRBJ2-3; 11 junctional bases match TRBD2. The specimen was whole blood. This TCR was recovered from a human donor in good health. Some clones in this sample may be carry-over from other donors' samples. The CDR3 protein is CASSPGLADVDTQYF. The sequence in DNA is TGTGCCAGCAGCCCGGGACTAGCGGATGTGGATACGCAGTATTTT.